This T cell receptor beta chain was obtained from a study of response to subunit inactivated influenza vaccine. From the RT-PCR reads, TCRdb called clonotypes with MiXCR, one entry per CDR3 protein. The repertoire holds 500,000 to 550,000 distinct CDR3 sequences, with 6% to 9% as singletons. Comments on this clonotype: The antigen is unknown.

Germline values: CDR1 MDHEN, CDR2 SYDVKM. V was clipped by 10 bases and J by 7 bases, with 14 bases between them. This CDR3 spans 12 amino acids. Study conclusions and caveats: Authors suggested that a seasonal influenza vaccination recruits few new T cells each time.

The clonotype comes from a man aged 45 to 75 who received an inactivated influenza vaccine. The input for sequencing was PBMCs from blood, taken roughly 24 months after vaccination. V gene TRBV28 combines with J gene TRBJ2-1; TRBD1 is a possible D gene (5 bases). CDR3 bases: TGTGCCACTGGCCCAGGGTTTAATGAGCAGTTCTTC. It yields the protein CATGPGFNEQFF.